The 24 T cell receptor beta chains reported below all come from one sample, sequenced in a study of T cells in Graves' hyperthyroidism and ophthalmopathy. TCR beta CDR3 region amplification was performed from RNA transcripts. HTBI primers were employed in a first-round RT-PCR of the TCR CDR3. In TCRdb, the multiplex PCR reads were re-called with MiXCR into one record per CDR3 protein. Of 600,000 to 650,000 distinct CDR3 sequences listed, 20% are singletons. Material: blood. Source of these receptors: a man aged 25 to 40 with Graves' ophthalmopathy.

This clonotype was detected a few times. The V gene is TRBV7-8, the J gene TRBJ2-5, with D maybe TRBD1 (5 bases). This CDR3 has 16 residues. With 5 bases removed from V and 2 bases from J, the gap between germline ends came to 18 bases. The germline gives CDR1 SGHVS, CDR2 FQNEAQ. The DNA of the CDR3 is TGTGCCAGCAGCCGAACAGGAGCGAACCTTCAAGAGACCCAGTACTTC. This translates into CASSRTGANLQETQYF.

V usage is TRBV13 and J usage is TRBJ2-5; 9 positions match TRBD2. Unmatched junction bases numbered 1, after V lost 1 base and J lost 1 base. The CDR3 length is 15 residues. Germline loops: CDR1 PRHDT, CDR2 FYEKMQ (reference sequence). The CDR3 loop reads CASSLETSGQETQYF. The CDR3 region has the DNA TGTGCCAGCAGCTTAGAGACTAGCGGCCAAGAGACCCAGTACTTC.

This clonotype has more than one count but fewer than ten. The chain uses TRBV5-5 and TRBJ2-2; 9 bases are shared with TRBD1. The CDR3 loop spans 15 amino acids. CDR1 and CDR2 (germline): SGHKS, YYEKEE (reference sequence). J gave up 8 bases and V 5 bases, and 10 bases lay outside the gene matches. The CDR3 reads CASSPGTGSIGELFF. The CDR3 DNA reads as TGTGCCAGCAGTCCCGGGACAGGGTCGATTGGGGAGCTGTTTTTT. Full variable domain (remainder filled in from reference TRBV5-5 and TRBJ2-2): DAGVTQSPTHLIKTRGQQVTLRCSPISGHKSVSWYQQVLGQGPQFIFQYYEKEERGRGNFPDRFSARQFPNYSSELNVNALLLGDSALYLCASSPGTGSIGELFFGEGSRLTVL.

Ten or more counts support this clonotype. The rearrangement links TRBV20-1 to TRBJ2-1; TRBD2 aligns across 9 bases. Germline CDR1 reads DFQATT; CDR2 reads SNEGSKA (reference sequence). V lost 3 bases, J lost 0 bases, and 3 bases stayed unmatched. The CDR3 totals 15 residues. CDR3 DNA sequence: TGCAGTGCTAGGGGTAGCGGGAGCTCCTACAATGAGCAGTTCTTC. It translates to CSARGSGSSYNEQFF.

This clonotype has only a few counts. The limits of the CDR3 on the DNA are not certain, so only TCRdb's listed CDR3 is given. V is TRBV10-3 and J is TRBJ1-2; the tabulated D call, TRBD1, remains unverified against the DNA. The CDR3 has 14 amino acids, counting both end residues. Germline V gene sequence: CDR1 ENHRY, CDR2 SYGVKD. The CDR3 reads CAISESVGQGTLTF.

Remarks on this clonotype: A read error may explain this, as a much larger clone is one base away. The V call is TRBV10-3, the J call TRBJ1-1; D might be TRBD1 (5 bases). Trimming left V 5 bases short and J 4 bases short, with 20 bases between. The CDR3 loop spans 16 amino acids. Germline CDR1 reads ENHRY; CDR2 reads SYGVKD. This chain's CDR3 is CAISFSEGQRSTEAFF. In DNA form, the CDR3 reads TGTGCCATCAGTTTTTCCGAGGGGCAGCGGAGCACTGAAGCTTTCTTT.

The chain joins TRBV12-5 to TRBJ2-3; 8 bases agree with TRBD1. The CDR3 has 14 residues. Per the germline V gene, CDR1 is LGHNT and CDR2 is FRNRAP. The CDR3 region is CAPYPRGHTDTQYF. The CDR3 coding sequence is TGTGCCCCCTACCCCAGGGGGCACACAGATACGCAGTATTTT.

The chain joins TRBV6-1 to TRBJ1-4; 7 bases agree with TRBD1. J lost 4 bases, V lost 6 bases, and 14 bases had no gene match. Looked up from germline, CDR1 is MNHNS and CDR2 is SASEGT. The CDR3 spans 17 residues. The CDR3 sequence is CASSPGQSSVGNEKLFF. CDR3 DNA: TGTGCCAGCAGCCCGGGACAGTCCTCTGTGGGTAATGAAAAACTGTTTTTT.

This clonotype has a handful of counts. The CDR3 is CASSIDRGLAGVGGELFF. The CDR3 nucleotides are TGTGCCAGTAGTATAGATAGAGGACTAGCGGGAGTTGGCGGGGAGCTGTTTTTT. The chain joins TRBV19 to TRBJ2-2, with TRBD2 identical over 13 bases. V dropped 0 bases and J dropped 7; count of bases not matched to a gene: 8. This CDR3 comprises 18 residues. Germline lookup yields CDR1 LNHDA and CDR2 SQIVND (reference sequence).

This clonotype was observed many times. V and J are TRBV10-3 and TRBJ2-7, with D perhaps TRBD2 (6 bases). Germline CDR1 is ENHRY and CDR2 is SYGVKD. Trimming removed 4 bases from V and 0 bases from J, with 13 bases in between. The CDR3 runs to 15 residues. Here the CDR3 DNA reads TGTGCCATCAGTGTTACGGGACTGCCCTCCTACGAGCAGTACTTC. It translates to CAISVTGLPSYEQYF.

The chain employs TRBV11-2 and TRBJ2-5, with D uncertain. Germline V gene sequence: CDR1 SGHAT, CDR2 FQNNGV. This CDR3 comprises 14 residues. Trimming stripped 2 bases from V and 7 bases from J, with 14 bases between. This CDR3 reads CASSLFGDSGTQYF. Written as DNA, the CDR3 is TGTGCCAGCAGCTTATTTGGGGATTCGGGGACCCAGTACTTC.

This clonotype was observed a handful of times. This chain uses TRBV27 with TRBJ2-3; 9 positions agree with TRBD1. J was trimmed by 2 bases and V by 6 bases; bases with no gene match: 6. This CDR3 spans 15 amino acids. CDR1 is MNHEY and CDR2 is SMNVEV in the germline V gene (reference sequence). For the CDR3, the DNA is TGTGCCAGCAGCACCGGGACAGGGTACACAGATACGCAGTATTTT. Its protein product is CASSTGTGYTDTQYF.

This chain joins TRBV19 and TRBJ2-1, with TRBD2 matching 7 bases. The J segment lost 3 bases and the V segment lost 1 base, leaving 3 bases of the junction unmatched. The CDR3 contains 15 residues. In germline, CDR1 is LNHDA, CDR2 SQIVND (reference sequence). CDR3 nucleotides: TGTGCCAGTAGTATAGCTAGCGGATACTACAATGAGCAGTTCTTC. It encodes CASSIASGYYNEQFF.

This clonotype came up once. The rearrangement joins TRBV5-4 to TRBJ1-2, with D tentatively TRBD1 (6 bases). The CDR3 runs 13 residues. Looked up from germline, CDR1 is SGHNT and CDR2 is YYREEE (reference sequence). Trimming shortened V by 4 bases and J by 5 bases, and 12 bases separated the two germline ends. CDR3 in DNA: TGTGCCAGCAGCACCCGGACAGAGTATGGCTACACCTTC. Translation: CASSTRTEYGYTF.

This clonotype was counted only a few times. This rearrangement joins TRBV2 to TRBJ2-2; 9 bases fit TRBD2. The CDR3 is 16 amino acids. CDR1 is SNHLY, CDR2 FYNNEI, per germline. V dropped 2 bases and J dropped 4; count of bases not matched to a gene: 5. The chain's CDR3 is CASSEPTSGFTGELFF. Here the CDR3 DNA reads TGTGCCAGCAGTGAACCGACTAGCGGATTCACCGGGGAGCTGTTTTTT.

This clonotype showed up many times. The genes are TRBV12-3 or TRBV12-4 and TRBJ2-7; TRBD1 matches at 9 bases. The CDR3 has 14 amino acids. Trimming at V came to 3 bases and at J to 5 bases, leaving 5 bases not matched to a gene. The CDR3 region is CASSLGQGWDEQYF. CDR3 DNA sequence: TGTGCCAGCAGTTTGGGACAGGGATGGGACGAGCAGTACTTC.

The CDR3 nucleotides are TGTGCCAGCAGGACGACAGAGGGTGTAGAAGCTTTCTTT. Translating it yields CASRTTEGVEAFF. This rearrangement joins TRBV5-4 to TRBJ1-1; D is perhaps TRBD1 (5 bases). The CDR3 runs 13 residues. V dropped 5 bases and J dropped 8 bases, with 16 bases sitting between them. CDR1 and CDR2 (germline): SGHNT, YYREEE (reference sequence).

This clonotype came up many times. The junction does not match germline at one end; this may be a read error. The rearrangement joins TRBV5-1 to TRBJ2-7, with 9 nucleotides matching TRBD1. This CDR3 has 14 residues. CDR1 and CDR2 (germline): SGHRS, YFSETQ. CDR3 DNA: TGTGCCAGCAGCTTAGGGACAGGGATCTACGAGCAGTACTTC. Residues: CASSLGTGIYEQYF.

The sample holds many counts of this clonotype. The chain uses TRBV11-1 and TRBJ2-7, with 7 bases fitting TRBD2. V shed 5 bases and J 0 bases; nucleotides not matched to a gene: 7. Germline V CDR1 and CDR2: SGHAT, FQDESV (reference sequence). This CDR3 contains 15 residues. The CDR3 loop is CASSEGLVSSYEQYF. Written as DNA, the CDR3 is TGTGCCAGCAGCGAAGGACTAGTGAGCTCCTACGAGCAGTACTTC.

The chain couples TRBV28 to TRBJ2-1; a possible D gene is TRBD1 (5 bases). This CDR3 comprises 13 residues. V lost 1 base to trimming and J lost 6 bases, with 7 bases between them. Germline V gene lookup returns CDR1 MDHEN and CDR2 SYDVKM. This CDR3 is CASSLYQGNEQFF. CDR3 nucleotide sequence: TGTGCCAGCAGTTTATATCAGGGCAATGAGCAGTTCTTC. The full variable domain, with the rest looked up from reference TRBV28 and TRBJ2-1, is DVKVTQSSRYLVKRTGEKVFLECVQDMDHENMFWYRQDPGLGLRLIYFSYDVKMKEKGDIPEGYSVSREKKERFSLILESASTNQTSMYLCASSLYQGNEQFFGPGTRLTVL.

This clonotype was detected only a few times. The V call is TRBV29-1, the J call TRBJ2-5; D gene uncertain. The CDR3 has 12 residues. CDR1 and CDR2 from the germline V gene are SQVTM and ANQGSEA. V lost 5 bases and J lost 4, with 11 bases in between. The CDR3 loop reads CSVSTRRETQYF. The DNA for the CDR3 is TGCAGCGTTTCGACTCGGCGAGAGACCCAGTACTTC.

This clonotype has just a few counts. The rearrangement joins TRBV5-1 to TRBJ1-5, with TRBD1 as a possible D gene (5 bases). Germline values: CDR1 SGHRS, CDR2 YFSETQ. This CDR3 comprises 13 residues. V lost 0 bases and J 10 bases, leaving 11 bases between the germline ends. CDR3 nucleotides: TGCGCCAGCAGCTTGGACGGGGCGCGTCCCCAGCATTTT. Translated, it gives CASSLDGARPQHF.

The CDR3 DNA reads as TGTGCCAGCAGCCCGAGCGGGGCGGGAGGGCCCTGGGAGCAGTTCTTC. It is translated as CASSPSGAGGPWEQFF. This chain uses TRBV11-1 with TRBJ2-1; TRBD2 matches at 9 bases. This CDR3 contains 16 residues. The J segment lost 10 bases and the V segment lost 5 bases, leaving 15 bases of the junction unmatched. The germline gives CDR1 SGHAT, CDR2 FQDESV (reference sequence). Supplemented by reference TRBV11-1 and TRBJ2-1, the full variable domain reads EAEVAQSPRYKITEKSQAVAFWCDPISGHATLYWYRQILGQGPELLVQFQDESVVDDSQLPKDRFSAERLKGVDSTLKIQPAELGDSAMYLCASSPSGAGGPWEQFFGPGTRLTVL.

The chain has TRBV6-5 and TRBJ2-3; 7 nucleotides align to TRBD2. This CDR3 has 16 residues. Germline CDR1 MNHEY, CDR2 SVGAGI. The V gene end was trimmed by 2 bases and the J gene end by 3 bases; junction bases not matched to a gene: 8. The CDR3 sequence: CASSYPAGEMTDTQYF. DNA of the CDR3: TGTGCCAGCAGTTACCCGGCGGGGGAAATGACAGATACGCAGTATTTT.